Given below is one T cell receptor beta chain in context. The sample is drawn from a study of control samples from healthy donors and cancer patients. The assay was immunoSEQ multiplex PCR, and TCRdb's table has in-frame clones only and misses some. The sample holds around 70,000 clones, roughly 93% seen once. Germline V gene data show CDR1 as LNHNV and CDR2 as YYDKDF (reference sequence). The CDR3 is 16 residues long. V was trimmed by 2 bases and J by 7 bases, leaving 15 bases between them. The rearrangement links TRBV15 to TRBJ1-6; D gene unclear. The sequence came from a woman between 25 and 40 years old in good health. The sequencing input was blood. CDR3 protein: CATSRSVDSPNSPLHF. The CDR3 coding sequence is TGTGCCACCAGCAGATCTGTGGACTCCCCCAATTCACCCCTCCACTTT.